The clone carrying this T cell receptor beta chain was seen at least ten times. What it binds is not known. Profiling of TCR beta VDJ combinations and CDR3 sequences used genomic DNA as template. TCRdb analysed the reads with MiXCR anew, one entry per CDR3 protein. The sample records 160,000 or so distinct CDR3 sequences, approximately 44% being singletons. The record originates from a study of CD8+CD57+ T cells in acquired aplastic anemia. Study findings and constraints: Patients and controls shared 25 to 35 CD8+ CDR3 sequences, highly expressed in patients.

This CDR3 region has 13 residues. Trimming took 6 bases from V and 5 from J, leaving 10 bases between them. The V gene's germline CDR1 is LNHDA and CDR2 SQIVND (reference sequence). Selection for sequencing was limited to patients who had shown CD8+CD57+ cell expansion by flow cytometry. The diagnosis in all patients was severe acquired aplastic anemia. The sequenced material came from sorted CD4+, CD8+, or CD8+CD57+ T cells (not recorded which) from PBMCs. The gene calls are TRBV19 and TRBJ1-4; D is possibly TRBD1 (6 bases). This clonotype was obtained from a human donor with aplastic anemia. CDR3 sequence reads: CASRGHANEKLFF. The CDR3 DNA reads as TGTGCCAGTAGGGGACATGCGAATGAAAAACTGTTTTTT.